The rows below give T cell receptor beta chains drawn from one sample of a study of blood T cell repertoires in COVID-19. TCRdb's table, derived via immunoSEQ multiplex PCR, lists solely in-frame clones and lacks some. This table has over 250,000 clones, approximately 88% appearing once. The source material was PBMCs or T cells enriched from blood (not recorded which). The origin of the receptors is a woman under 30 who had recovered from COVID-19. Each CDR3 is given with its conserved first and last residue. D genes are given only for firm matches. Clone size, where shown, is once, few, many, or a class for clones that have expanded.

TRBV5-6	TRBJ1-4	NA	NA	CASSLFLTNEKLFF	TGTGCCAGCAGCTTGTTCTTAACTAATGAAAAACTGTTTTTT
TRBV9	TRBJ1-2	NA	NA	CASSVKGDGYGYTF	TGTGCCAGCAGCGTAAAGGGGGACGGCTATGGCTACACCTTC
TRBV20-1	TRBJ1-3	TRBD1	NA	CSASRWDSISSGNTIYF	TGCAGTGCTAGTAGGTGGGACAGTATCAGCTCTGGAAACACCATATATTTT
TRBV29-1	TRBJ1-4	NA	NA	CSVGGRTNEKLFF	TGCAGCGTTGGAGGTAGAACTAATGAAAAACTGTTTTTT
TRBV7-2	TRBJ1-5	NA	NA	CASSSQGRNSNQPQHF	TGTGCCAGCAGCTCACAGGGTCGAAATAGCAATCAGCCCCAGCATTTT
TRBV19	TRBJ2-3	NA	NA	CASTEFVSTTDTQYF	TGTGCCAGTACCGAATTCGTCAGTACCACAGATACGCAGTATTTT
TRBV7-2	TRBJ1-2	TRBD1	NA	CASSKQGADYGYTF	TGTGCCAGCAGCAAGCAGGGGGCGGACTATGGCTACACCTTC
TRBV10-2	TRBJ2-3	NA	NA	CASSESSFGGADTQYF	TGCGCCAGCAGTGAGTCGAGTTTTGGCGGCGCAGATACGCAGTATTTT
TRBV18	TRBJ1-1	TRBD1	few	CASSQQGMNTEAFF	TGTGCCAGCTCACAACAGGGGATGAACACTGAAGCTTTCTTT
TRBV28	TRBJ1-5	TRBD1	NA	CASRDRGWGQPQHF	TGTGCCAGCAGGGACAGGGGGTGGGGTCAGCCCCAGCATTTT
TRBV24-1	TRBJ1-2	NA	NA	CATSDHLTNRVDGYTF	TGTGCCACCAGTGATCACCTAACCAACAGGGTCGATGGCTACACCTTC
TRBV19	TRBJ1-5	NA	NA	CASSMGLYSNQPQHF	TGTGCCAGTAGTATGGGGCTCTATAGCAATCAGCCCCAGCATTTT
TRBV5-1	TRBJ1-2	NA	NA	CASSLESANYGYTF	TGCGCCAGCAGCTTGGAATCAGCTAACTATGGCTACACCTTC
TRBV25-1	TRBJ1-2	TRBD1	NA	CASSVGQFDGSGYTF	TGTGCCAGCAGTGTGGGACAGTTTGATGGTTCTGGCTACACCTTC
TRBV30	TRBJ1-6	NA	NA	CAWSRGPSSYNSPLHF	TGTGCCTGGAGTAGGGGTCCGAGCTCCTATAATTCACCCCTCCACTTT